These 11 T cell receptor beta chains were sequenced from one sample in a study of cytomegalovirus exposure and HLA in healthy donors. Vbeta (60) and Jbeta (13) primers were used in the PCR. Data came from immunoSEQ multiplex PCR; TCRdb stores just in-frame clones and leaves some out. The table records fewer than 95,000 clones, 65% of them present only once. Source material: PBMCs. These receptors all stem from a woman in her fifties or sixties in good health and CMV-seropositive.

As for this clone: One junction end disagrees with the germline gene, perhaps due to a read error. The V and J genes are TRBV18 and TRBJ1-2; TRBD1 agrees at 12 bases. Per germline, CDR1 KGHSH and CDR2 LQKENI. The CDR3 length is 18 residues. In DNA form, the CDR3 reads TGTGCCAGCTCGCCACGACCGGGACAGGGGGCAGATGGCTATGGCTACACCTTC. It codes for CASSPRPGQGADGYGYTF.

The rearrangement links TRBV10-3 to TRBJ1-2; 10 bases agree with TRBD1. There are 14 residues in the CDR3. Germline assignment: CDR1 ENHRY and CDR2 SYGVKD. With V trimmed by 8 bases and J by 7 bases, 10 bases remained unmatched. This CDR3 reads CAIQGGQGIGGYTF. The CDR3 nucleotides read TGTGCCATCCAGGGGGGACAGGGGATAGGTGGCTACACCTTC.

CDR3 protein: CASSERIQGDTYSPLHF. The CDR3 bases are TGTGCCAGCAGCGAGCGGATACAGGGGGATACCTATTCACCCCTCCACTTT. The chain is built from TRBV9 and TRBJ1-6; TRBD1 aligns across 8 bases. V was clipped by 3 bases and J by 8 bases; unmatched bases: 13. CDR1 is SGDLS and CDR2 is YYNGEE in the germline V gene. The CDR3 sequence is 17 residues long.

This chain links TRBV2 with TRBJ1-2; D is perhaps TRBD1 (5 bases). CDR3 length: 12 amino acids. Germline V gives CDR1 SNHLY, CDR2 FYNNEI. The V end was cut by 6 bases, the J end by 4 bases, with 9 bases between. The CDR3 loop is CASSREGYGYTF. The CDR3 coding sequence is TGTGCCAGCAGCAGGGAGGGCTATGGCTACACCTTC.

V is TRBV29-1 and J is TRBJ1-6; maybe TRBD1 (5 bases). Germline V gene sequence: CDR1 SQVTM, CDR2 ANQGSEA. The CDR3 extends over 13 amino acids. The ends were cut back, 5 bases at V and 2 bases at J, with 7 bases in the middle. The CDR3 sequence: CSVKGTYNSPLHF. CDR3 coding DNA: TGCAGCGTTAAGGGGACCTATAATTCACCCCTCCACTTT.

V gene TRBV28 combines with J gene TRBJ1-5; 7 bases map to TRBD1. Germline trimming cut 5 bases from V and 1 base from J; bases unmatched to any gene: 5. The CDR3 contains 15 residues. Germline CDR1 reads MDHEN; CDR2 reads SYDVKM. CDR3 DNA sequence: TGTGCCAGCAGTGTAAACAGGGGAAGCAATCAGCCCCAGCATTTT. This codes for CASSVNRGSNQPQHF.

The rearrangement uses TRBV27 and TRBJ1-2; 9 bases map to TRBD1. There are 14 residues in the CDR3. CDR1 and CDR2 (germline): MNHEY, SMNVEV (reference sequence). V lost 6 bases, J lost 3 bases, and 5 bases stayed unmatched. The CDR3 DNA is TGTGCCAGCAGGACAACAGGGGGCGACTATGGCTACACCTTC. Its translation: CASRTTGGDYGYTF.

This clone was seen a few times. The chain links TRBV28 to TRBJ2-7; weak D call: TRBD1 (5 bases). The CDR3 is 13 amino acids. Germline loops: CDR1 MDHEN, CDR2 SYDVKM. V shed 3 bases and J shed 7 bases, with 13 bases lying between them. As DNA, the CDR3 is TGTGCCAGCAGTTTTCCCTCAGGGTATGAGCAGTACTTC. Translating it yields CASSFPSGYEQYF.

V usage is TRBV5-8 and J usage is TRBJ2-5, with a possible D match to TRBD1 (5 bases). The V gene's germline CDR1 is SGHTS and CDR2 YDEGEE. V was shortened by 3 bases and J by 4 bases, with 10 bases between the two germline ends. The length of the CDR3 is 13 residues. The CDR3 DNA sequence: TGTGCCAGCAGCTCAGGGTTTAGAGAGACCCAGTACTTC. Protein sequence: CASSSGFRETQYF. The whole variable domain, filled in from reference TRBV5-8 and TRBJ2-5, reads EAGVTQSPTHLIKTRGQQATLRCSPISGHTSVYWYQQALGLGLQFLLWYDEGEERNRGNFPPRFSGRQFPNYSSELNVNALELEDSALYLCASSSGFRETQYFGPGTRLLVL.

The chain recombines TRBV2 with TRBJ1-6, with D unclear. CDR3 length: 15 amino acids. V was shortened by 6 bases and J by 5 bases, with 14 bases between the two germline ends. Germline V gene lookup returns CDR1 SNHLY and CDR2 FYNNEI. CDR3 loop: CASSGLDGDNSPLHF. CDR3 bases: TGTGCCAGCAGCGGACTGGACGGAGATAATTCACCCCTCCACTTT.

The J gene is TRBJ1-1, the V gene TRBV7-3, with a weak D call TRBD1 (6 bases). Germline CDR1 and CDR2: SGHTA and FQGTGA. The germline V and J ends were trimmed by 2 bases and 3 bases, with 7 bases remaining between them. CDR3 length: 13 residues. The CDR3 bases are TGTGCCAGCAGCTTAGCAGGGGACACTGAAGCTTTCTTT. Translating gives CASSLAGDTEAFF. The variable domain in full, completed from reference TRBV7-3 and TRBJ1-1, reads GAGVSQTPSNKVTEKGKYVELRCDPISGHTALYWYRQSLGQGPEFLIYFQGTGAADDSGLPNDRFFAVRPEGSVSTLKIQRTERGDSAVYLCASSLAGDTEAFFGQGTRLTVV.